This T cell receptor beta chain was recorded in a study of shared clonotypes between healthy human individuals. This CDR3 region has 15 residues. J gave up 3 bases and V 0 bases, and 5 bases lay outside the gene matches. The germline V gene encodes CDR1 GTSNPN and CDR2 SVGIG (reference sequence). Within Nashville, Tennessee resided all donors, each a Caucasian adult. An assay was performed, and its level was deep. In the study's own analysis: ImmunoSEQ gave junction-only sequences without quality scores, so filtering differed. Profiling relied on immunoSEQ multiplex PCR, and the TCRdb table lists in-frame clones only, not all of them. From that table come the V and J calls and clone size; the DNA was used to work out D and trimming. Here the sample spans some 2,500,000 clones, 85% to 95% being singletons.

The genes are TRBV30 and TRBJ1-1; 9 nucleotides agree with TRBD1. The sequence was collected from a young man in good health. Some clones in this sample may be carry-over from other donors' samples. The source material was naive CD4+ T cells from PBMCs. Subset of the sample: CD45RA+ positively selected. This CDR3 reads CAWSVLGTGYTEAFF. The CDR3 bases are TGTGCCTGGAGTGTTCTAGGGACAGGGTACACTGAAGCTTTCTTT.